The 18 T cell receptor beta chains given below trace back to one sample, sequenced in a study of human T cells and chemical hapten exposure. MiXCR, run by TCRdb on the RACE reads, gives a single entry per CDR3 protein. Of about 84,000 distinct CDR3 sequences listed, more than 9% are singletons. Time point denoted: patch test 2, 6 weeks after DPC sensitization. Treatment meaning: therapeutic diphenylcyclopropenone sensitization with weekly scalp DPC. The specimen was whole blood, collected in connection with sensitization to the hapten diphenylcyclopropenone (DPC). The receptors stem from a woman aged 50 to 60 with alopecia areata. Some clones in this sample may be carry-over from other donors' samples.

The chain combines TRBV7-2 with TRBJ2-7; TRBD1 agrees at 7 bases. Trimming cost V 0 bases and J 4 bases; bases outside gene matches: 12. CDR3 length equals 17 residues. The germline gives CDR1 SGHTA, CDR2 FQGNSA. CDR3: CASSLASSRDSRYEQYF. CDR3 DNA: TGTGCCAGCAGCTTAGCGTCCTCCCGGGACAGCCGTTACGAGCAGTACTTC.

This clonotype was counted between two and nine times. The rearrangement uses TRBV28 and TRBJ1-4, with TRBD1 identical over 11 bases. The CDR3 is 15 amino acids. V lost 5 bases and J lost 8; bases outside the gene matches: 7. The germline CDR1 and CDR2 sequences are MDHEN and SYDVKM. CDR3 amino acids: CASSPRTGGLEKLFF. The CDR3 DNA reads TGTGCCAGCAGTCCAAGGACAGGGGGCCTGGAAAAACTGTTTTTT.

Ten or more counts support this clonotype. The CDR3 spells CSVGLQQETQYF. CDR3 coding DNA: TGCAGCGTTGGGCTACAGCAAGAGACCCAGTACTTC. V gene TRBV29-1 combines with J gene TRBJ2-5, with D hard to call. Germline CDR1 and CDR2: SQVTM and ANQGSEA. The CDR3 length is 12 residues. V was pared by 4 bases and J by 2 bases, with 8 bases between.

This clonotype was found a few times. This rearrangement joins TRBV7-2 to TRBJ1-4; D uncertain. With 5 bases removed from V and 0 bases from J, the gap between germline ends came to 10 bases. CDR1 is SGHTA and CDR2 is FQGNSA in the germline V gene. CDR3 length: 15 residues. The CDR3: CASSNWAATNEKLFF. The CDR3 nucleotides read TGTGCCAGCAGCAACTGGGCTGCAACTAATGAAAAACTGTTTTTT. The full variable domain, in which reference TRBV7-2 and TRBJ1-4 provide the parts outside the CDR3, is GAGVSQSPSNKVTEKGKDVELRCDPISGHTALYWYRQSLGQGLEFLIYFQGNSAPDKSGLPSDRFSAERTGGSVSTLTIQRTQQEDSAVYLCASSNWAATNEKLFFGSGTQLSVL.

J is TRBJ2-7 and V is TRBV9; D is ambiguous. V was shortened by 4 bases and J by 3 bases, with 11 bases between the two germline ends. The CDR3 has 13 amino acids. CDR1 SGDLS and CDR2 YYNGEE come from the germline V gene. The CDR3: CASSPDDRYEQYF. In nucleotides, the CDR3 is TGTGCCAGCAGCCCGGACGATCGCTACGAGCAGTACTTC.

There are many counts of this clonotype. The rearrangement links TRBV29-1 to TRBJ2-7, with a tentative D call TRBD1 (5 bases). CDR1 is SQVTM, CDR2 ANQGSEA, per germline. There are 13 residues in the CDR3. The germline V and J ends were trimmed by 6 bases and 0 bases, with 12 bases remaining between them. CDR3 amino acids: CSVITGRSYEQYF. CDR3 nucleotide sequence: TGCAGCGTCATAACAGGACGCTCCTACGAGCAGTACTTC.

This clonotype was recorded a few times. The J gene is TRBJ2-5, the V gene TRBV7-2; D remains unclear. The CDR3 has 13 amino acids. Germline-derived CDR1 and CDR2 are SGHTA and FQGNSA. Trimming removed 5 bases at V and 5 bases at J, with 12 bases between. The CDR3: CASSVMMGETQYF. In DNA, the CDR3 is TGTGCCAGCAGCGTTATGATGGGGGAGACCCAGTACTTC.

This clonotype was observed many times. The V and J genes are TRBV28 and TRBJ2-1; D remains ambiguous. This CDR3 spans 15 amino acids. The germline V and J ends were trimmed by 5 bases and 5 bases, with 16 bases remaining between them. Germline loops: CDR1 MDHEN, CDR2 SYDVKM. The CDR3 region has the DNA TGTGCCAGCAGTCCCCTGATGAGTGTCCACAATGAGCAGTTCTTC. Its translation: CASSPLMSVHNEQFF.

The table lists this clonotype with many counts. The V call is TRBV2, the J call TRBJ2-5; 12 bases fit TRBD1. V gave up 6 bases and J gave up 6 bases; unmatched junction bases: 8. Per the germline V gene, CDR1 is SNHLY and CDR2 is FYNNEI. This CDR3 contains 15 residues. Here the CDR3 DNA reads TGTGCCAGCAGGGGGGGACAGGGGGCCTTGAAGACCCAGTACTTC. It specifies CASRGGQGALKTQYF.

The chain is built from TRBV30 and TRBJ1-2; D call uncertain. CDR1 is GTSNPN, CDR2 SVGIG, per germline (reference sequence). The length of the CDR3 is 13 residues. With 5 bases removed from V and 3 bases from J, the gap between germline ends came to 13 bases. The CDR3 here is CAWGKLGHYGYTF. CDR3 coding DNA: TGTGCCTGGGGTAAACTAGGGCACTATGGCTACACCTTC.

This chain links TRBV20-1 with TRBJ2-1, with 9 bases fitting TRBD1. The V gene end was trimmed by 5 bases and the J gene end by 7 bases; junction bases not matched to a gene: 3. Germline V lookup: CDR1 DFQATT, CDR2 SNEGSKA (reference sequence). This CDR3 comprises 12 residues. The CDR3, as DNA: TGCAGTGCTTTCGGACAGGGGAATGAGCAGTTCTTC. Translating gives CSAFGQGNEQFF.

This clonotype was detected a few times. The chain carries TRBV7-2 and TRBJ2-7; no firm D call. Trimming stripped 1 base from V and 5 bases from J, with 6 bases between. The CDR3 totals 12 residues. Germline loops: CDR1 SGHTA, CDR2 FQGNSA. The CDR3 DNA is TGTGCCAGCAGCTTAGTGCCGAACGAGCAGTACTTC. This gives the protein CASSLVPNEQYF. The full variable domain, completed using reference TRBV7-2 and TRBJ2-7, is GAGVSQSPSNKVTEKGKDVELRCDPISGHTALYWYRQSLGQGLEFLIYFQGNSAPDKSGLPSDRFSAERTGGSVSTLTIQRTQQEDSAVYLCASSLVPNEQYFGPGTRLTVT.

The rearrangement joins TRBV7-2 to TRBJ1-3; D gene unclear. V was trimmed by 1 base and J by 1 base, leaving 8 bases between them. The CDR3 contains 15 residues. The germline V gene has CDR1 SGHTA and CDR2 FQGNSA. The CDR3 coding sequence is TGTGCCAGCAGCTTAGTAGGCGAGTCTGGAAACACCATATATTTT. Amino acid sequence: CASSLVGESGNTIYF.

This clonotype showed up many times. CDR3: CASSPGHLNTEAFF. The CDR3 DNA reads TGTGCCAGCTCCCCGGGACACTTGAACACTGAAGCTTTCTTT. The V and J genes are TRBV18 and TRBJ1-1, with a tentative D call TRBD1 (6 bases). V lost 6 bases, J lost 0 bases, and 11 bases lay in between. The CDR3 covers 14 residues. CDR1 KGHSH and CDR2 LQKENI come from the germline V gene.

In this sample, this clonotype turned up many times. The V and J genes are TRBV5-5 and TRBJ1-5; D unclear. V lost 7 bases to trimming and J lost 5 bases, with 16 bases between them. This CDR3 has 14 amino acids. Germline V lookup: CDR1 SGHKS, CDR2 YYEKEE (reference sequence). This chain's CDR3 is CASGSDLIDQPQHF. DNA for the CDR3: TGTGCCAGCGGCTCGGACCTTATAGATCAGCCCCAGCATTTT.

This clonotype was seen more than once but under ten times. The chain recombines TRBV29-1 with TRBJ2-7; TRBD2 aligns across 7 bases. Per germline, CDR1 SQVTM and CDR2 ANQGSEA. CDR3 length equals 13 residues. V dropped 7 bases and J dropped 2; count of bases not matched to a gene: 8. Written as DNA, the CDR3 is TGCAGCGCGGGGCGGGGGTCCCCCTACGAGCAGTACTTC. Amino acid sequence: CSAGRGSPYEQYF.

At least ten counts were recorded for this clonotype. The V gene is TRBV6-5, the J gene TRBJ2-1, with D perhaps matching TRBD1 (6 bases). The CDR3 is 12 amino acids. V was clipped by 6 bases and J by 6 bases, with 9 bases between them. CDR1 is MNHEY and CDR2 is SVGAGI in the germline V gene. The CDR3 DNA reads as TGTGCCAGCAGAACAGGGATCAATGAGCAGTTCTTC. The encoded protein is CASRTGINEQFF.

This clonotype was seen ten or more times. The rearrangement uses TRBV30 and TRBJ2-1; TRBD2 agrees at 8 bases. V lost 0 bases to trimming and J lost 4 bases; unmatched junction nucleotides: 11. CDR1 is GTSNPN and CDR2 is SVGIG in the germline V gene (reference sequence). The CDR3 sequence is 17 residues long. For the CDR3, the DNA is TGTGCCTGGAGTGTCTACCGACGGAGCGGGAGATACAATGAGCAGTTCTTC. This gives the protein CAWSVYRRSGRYNEQFF.